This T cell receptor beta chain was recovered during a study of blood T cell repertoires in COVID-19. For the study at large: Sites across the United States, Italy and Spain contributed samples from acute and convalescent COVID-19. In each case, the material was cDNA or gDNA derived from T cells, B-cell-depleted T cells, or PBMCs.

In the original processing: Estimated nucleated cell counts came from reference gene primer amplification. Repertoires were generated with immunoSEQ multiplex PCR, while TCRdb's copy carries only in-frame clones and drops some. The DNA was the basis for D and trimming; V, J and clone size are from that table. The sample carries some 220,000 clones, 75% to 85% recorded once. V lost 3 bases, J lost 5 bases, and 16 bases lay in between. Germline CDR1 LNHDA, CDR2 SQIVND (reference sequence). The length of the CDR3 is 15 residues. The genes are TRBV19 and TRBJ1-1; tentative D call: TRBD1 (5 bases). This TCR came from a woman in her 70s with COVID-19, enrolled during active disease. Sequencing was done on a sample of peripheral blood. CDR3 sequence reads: CASSIQDIGRTEAFF. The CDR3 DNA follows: TGTGCCAGTAGTATTCAGGACATCGGAAGGACTGAAGCTTTCTTT.